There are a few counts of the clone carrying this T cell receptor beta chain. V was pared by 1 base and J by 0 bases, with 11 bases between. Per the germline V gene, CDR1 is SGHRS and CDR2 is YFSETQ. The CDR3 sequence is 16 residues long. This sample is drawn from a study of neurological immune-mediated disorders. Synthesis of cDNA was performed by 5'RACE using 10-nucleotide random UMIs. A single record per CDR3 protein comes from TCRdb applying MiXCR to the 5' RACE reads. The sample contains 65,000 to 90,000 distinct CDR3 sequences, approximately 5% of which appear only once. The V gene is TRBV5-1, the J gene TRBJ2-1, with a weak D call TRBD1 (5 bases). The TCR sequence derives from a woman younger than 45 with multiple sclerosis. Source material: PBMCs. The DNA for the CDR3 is TGCGCCAGCAGCTTGAGGGGCCCTCCCTCCTACAATGAGCAGTTCTTC. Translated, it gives CASSLRGPPSYNEQFF.